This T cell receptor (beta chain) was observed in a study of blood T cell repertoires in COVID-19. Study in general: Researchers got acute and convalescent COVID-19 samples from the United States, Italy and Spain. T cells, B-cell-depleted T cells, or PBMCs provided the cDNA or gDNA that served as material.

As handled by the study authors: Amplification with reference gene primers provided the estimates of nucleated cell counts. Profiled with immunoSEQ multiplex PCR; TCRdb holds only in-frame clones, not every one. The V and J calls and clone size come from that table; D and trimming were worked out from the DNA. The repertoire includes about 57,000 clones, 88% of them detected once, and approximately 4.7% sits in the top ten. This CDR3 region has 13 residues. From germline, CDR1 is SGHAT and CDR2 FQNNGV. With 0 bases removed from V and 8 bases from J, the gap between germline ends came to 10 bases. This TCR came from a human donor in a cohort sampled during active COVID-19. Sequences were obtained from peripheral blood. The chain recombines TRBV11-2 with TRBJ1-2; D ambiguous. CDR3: CASSLDRGRGYTF. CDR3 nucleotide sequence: TGTGCCAGCAGCTTAGATCGTGGCAGAGGCTACACCTTC. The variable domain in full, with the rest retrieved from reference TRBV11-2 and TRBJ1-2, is EAGVAQSPRYKIIEKRQSVAFWCNPISGHATLYWYQQILGQGPKLLIQFQNNGVVDDSQLPKDRFSAERLKGVDSTLKIQPAKLEDSAVYLCASSLDRGRGYTFGSGTRLTVV.